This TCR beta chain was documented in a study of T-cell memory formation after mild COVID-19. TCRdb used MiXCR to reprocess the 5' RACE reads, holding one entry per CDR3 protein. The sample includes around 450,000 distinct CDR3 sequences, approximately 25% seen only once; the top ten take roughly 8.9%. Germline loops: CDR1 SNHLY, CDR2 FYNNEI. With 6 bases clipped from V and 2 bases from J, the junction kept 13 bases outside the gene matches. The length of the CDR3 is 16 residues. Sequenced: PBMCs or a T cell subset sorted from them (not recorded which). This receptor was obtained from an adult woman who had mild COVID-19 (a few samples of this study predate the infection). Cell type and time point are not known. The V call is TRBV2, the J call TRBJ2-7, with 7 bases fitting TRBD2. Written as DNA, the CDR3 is TGTGCCAGCAGGCCCCTTCGGGCAGGGAGGGCCTACGAGCAGTACTTC. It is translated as CASRPLRAGRAYEQYF.